This T cell receptor beta chain was documented in a study of blood T cells in healthy people across ages. Study-wide points: Long-lived and aged donors differed, with more naive CD4+ cells and higher diversity in the long-lived.

Next came a second PCR, run for about 6 to 12 cycles, which used a sample-barcoded 5' primer along with a J-beta primer mix. A template-switch adaptor that had 12 random nucleotides put a tag on each cDNA molecule. TCRdb analysed the 5' RACE reads with MiXCR anew, one entry per CDR3 protein. The sample carries 710,000 or so distinct CDR3 sequences, 22% recorded once. Each individual donor underwent a draw of approximately 10 milliliters of peripheral blood. Isolation of PBMCs gave at least 7 million cells per sample. This clonotype occurred a few times. What it recognizes is unknown. Germline V gives CDR1 SQVTM, CDR2 ANQGSEA. This CDR3 spans 15 amino acids. Trimming cost V 6 bases and J 7 bases; bases outside gene matches: 11.

The chain is built from TRBV29-1 and TRBJ1-6; 8 bases align to TRBD1. The sequenced material came from blood. The source is a man aged 65 to 79 in good health. CDR3 sequence (DNA): TGCAGCGTAACCTCCTCGGACAGGGAAAATTCACCCCTCCACTTT. Translating gives CSVTSSDRENSPLHF.